This TCR beta chain was sequenced during a study of T-cell reconstitution after alpha-beta-depleted transplantation in children. Trimming removed 3 bases at V and 3 bases at J, with 6 bases between. CDR3 size: 12 residues. Germline V lookup: CDR1 SGDLS, CDR2 YYNGEE. Unique molecular identifiers were built into the TCRbeta library. TCRdb re-derived calls from the PCR reads in MiXCR, one entry per CDR3 protein. The sample consists of some 280,000 distinct CDR3 sequences, more than 8% of them appearing once. The input for sequencing was PBMCs from the stem cell graft donor, taken from the stem cell graft. The genes are TRBV9 and TRBJ2-5; D gene uncertain. The source is a human donor who donated a stem cell graft to a child with SCID. The DNA of the CDR3 is TGTGCCAGCAGCGATGAGGAAGAGACCCAGTACTTC. This encodes CASSDEEETQYF.